The entry that follows covers one T cell receptor beta chain sequence. Libraries were prepared by immunoSEQ multiplex PCR; TCRdb keeps only in-frame clonotypes and omits some of them. The repertoire holds about 1,900,000 clones, with about 95% as singletons. The CDR3 spans 15 residues. Deletions cut 1 base from V and 2 bases from J, with 9 bases between. The V gene's germline CDR1 is SGHVS and CDR2 FQNEAQ. This record comes from a study of shared clonotypes between healthy human individuals. CD45RO-negative, CCR7-positively selected cells formed the naive CD8 fraction, excluding terminally differentiated effector memory CD45RA+ cells.

The gene calls are TRBV7-8 and TRBJ2-1, with unresolved D. The receptor was derived from a young man in good health. Sequenced input: naive CD8+ T cells sorted from blood. The CDR3 loop reads CASSLGALAYNEQFF. CDR3 sequence (DNA): TGTGCCAGCAGCTTAGGGGCACTGGCCTACAATGAGCAGTTCTTC. Full variable domain (missing parts from reference TRBV7-8 and TRBJ2-1): GAGVSQSPRYKVAKRGQDVALRCDPISGHVSLFWYQQALGQGPEFLTYFQNEAQLDKSGLPSDRFFAERPEGSVSTLKIQRTQQEDSAVYLCASSLGALAYNEQFFGPGTRLTVL.